Below, one T cell receptor (beta chain) is given with its context. MiXCR, applied by TCRdb to the RT-PCR reads, yields one record per CDR3 protein. Counted here are about 700,000 distinct CDR3 sequences, approximately 14% occurring once; the ten biggest clones make up around 3.3%. The source is a female donor in good health, serving as a healthy control. The sample consisted of memory CD4+ T cells from blood.

As DNA, the CDR3 is TGTGCCAGCAGCCCTAGGCTCGTACGGGGGTTTGAATATGAGCAGTTCTTC. Translation: CASSPRLVRGFEYEQFF. The rearrangement uses TRBV7-2 and TRBJ2-1; D perhaps matches TRBD2 (6 bases). Trimming pared 5 bases from V and 8 bases from J, leaving 25 bases between. Germline-derived CDR1 and CDR2 are SGHTA and FQGNSA. CDR3 length: 17 residues.